The next 8 T cell receptor beta chains were all read from a single sample in a study of beta chain features in type 1 diabetes. Notes on the study in general: Across all four CD4+ subsets, people with type 1 diabetes showed modestly shorter TCRB CDR3s.

Every bit of the isolated RNA underwent reverse transcription, so sequencing read expressed TCRB transcripts. TCRdb keeps only in-frame clones here, not all; method: immunoSEQ multiplex PCR. This sample carries 40,000 to 45,000 clones, approximately 68% of them seen once, and the ten largest clones take roughly 2.2%. The antigens for these receptors are not known. Sequenced: Tregs from blood. Receptors were obtained from a woman under 30 with type 1 diabetes.

V and J are TRBV14 and TRBJ1-2; D remains ambiguous. The CDR3 runs to 13 residues. Germline CDR1 SGHDN, CDR2 FVKESK. The germline V and J ends were trimmed by 4 bases and 7 bases, with 13 bases remaining between them. The CDR3 is CASSLIQVAGYTF. CDR3 coding DNA: TGTGCCAGCAGCCTAATCCAGGTTGCTGGCTACACCTTC.

The chain links TRBV19 to TRBJ1-4; possible D gene TRBD1, 5 bases. The CDR3 contains 15 residues. V was shortened by 6 bases and J by 6 bases, with 17 bases between the two germline ends. Germline assignment: CDR1 LNHDA and CDR2 SQIVND (reference sequence). The DNA of the CDR3 is TGTGCCAGTAGGAACCTCAGGGTGGGCCATGAAAAACTGTTTTTT. Its translation: CASRNLRVGHEKLFF. Full variable domain (missing parts from reference TRBV19 and TRBJ1-4): DGGITQSPKYLFRKEGQNVTLSCEQNLNHDAMYWYRQDPGQGLRLIYYSQIVNDFQKGDIAEGYSVSREKKESFPLTVTSAQKNPTAFYLCASRNLRVGHEKLFFGSGTQLSVL.

CDR3 nucleotides: TGTGCCAGCAGTTTGACAGTCGGAAACACCATATATTTT. Amino acids: CASSLTVGNTIYF. The chain joins TRBV27 to TRBJ1-3; D perhaps matches TRBD1 (5 bases). V lost 3 bases, J lost 4 bases, and 7 bases lay in between. From germline, CDR1 is MNHEY and CDR2 SMNVEV (reference sequence). The CDR3 is made up of 13 amino acids.

V is TRBV7-2 and J is TRBJ2-3; 8 bases map to TRBD2. With 5 bases clipped from V and 0 bases from J, the junction kept 7 bases outside the gene matches. The germline V gene encodes CDR1 SGHTA and CDR2 FQGNSA. This CDR3 is built from 16 residues. The CDR3 region is CASSPLAGTSTDTQYF. The CDR3, as DNA: TGTGCCAGCAGCCCCTTAGCGGGGACTAGCACAGATACGCAGTATTTT. Full variable domain (rest looked up from reference TRBV7-2 and TRBJ2-3): GAGVSQSPSNKVTEKGKDVELRCDPISGHTALYWYRQSLGQGLEFLIYFQGNSAPDKSGLPSDRFSAERTGGSVSTLTIQRTQQEDSAVYLCASSPLAGTSTDTQYFGPGTRLTVL.

The V call is TRBV5-6, the J call TRBJ1-2; 8 bases are a match to TRBD1. Germline V gives CDR1 SGHDT, CDR2 YYEEEE. V lost 3 bases and J lost 3; bases outside the gene matches: 7. The CDR3 is 15 residues long. The CDR3 loop reads CASSSSQGAYYGYTF. The CDR3 DNA sequence: TGTGCCAGCAGCTCAAGCCAGGGGGCCTACTATGGCTACACCTTC.

The chain couples TRBV27 to TRBJ1-2; perhaps TRBD1 as D (5 bases). The germline gives CDR1 MNHEY, CDR2 SMNVEV (reference sequence). The CDR3 runs to 13 residues. V was shortened by 2 bases and J by 7 bases, with 11 bases between the two germline ends. CDR3 DNA sequence: TGTGCCAGCAGTTTAGGGAGGGGCCGTGGCTACACCTTC. This gives the protein CASSLGRGRGYTF.

The CDR3 DNA reads TGTGCCAGCAGCTTAGGGAGTCGGGAGACCCAGTACTTC. As protein: CASSLGSRETQYF. The rearrangement uses TRBV7-2 and TRBJ2-5; D gene ambiguous. Deletions cut 1 base from V and 5 bases from J, with 8 bases between. The CDR3 loop spans 13 amino acids. The germline V gene encodes CDR1 SGHTA and CDR2 FQGNSA. The variable domain in full, completed from reference TRBV7-2 and TRBJ2-5, reads GAGVSQSPSNKVTEKGKDVELRCDPISGHTALYWYRQSLGQGLEFLIYFQGNSAPDKSGLPSDRFSAERTGGSVSTLTIQRTQQEDSAVYLCASSLGSRETQYFGPGTRLLVL.

This clone was observed a handful of times. V usage is TRBV19 and J usage is TRBJ2-7; tentatively, D is TRBD2 (6 bases). The CDR3 has 16 residues. The V gene's germline CDR1 is LNHDA and CDR2 SQIVND (reference sequence). V lost 7 bases and J lost 4, with 23 bases in between. This chain's CDR3 is CASTPARGREDYEQYF. Here the CDR3 DNA reads TGTGCCAGTACCCCCGCCCGAGGCAGGGAGGATTACGAGCAGTACTTC.